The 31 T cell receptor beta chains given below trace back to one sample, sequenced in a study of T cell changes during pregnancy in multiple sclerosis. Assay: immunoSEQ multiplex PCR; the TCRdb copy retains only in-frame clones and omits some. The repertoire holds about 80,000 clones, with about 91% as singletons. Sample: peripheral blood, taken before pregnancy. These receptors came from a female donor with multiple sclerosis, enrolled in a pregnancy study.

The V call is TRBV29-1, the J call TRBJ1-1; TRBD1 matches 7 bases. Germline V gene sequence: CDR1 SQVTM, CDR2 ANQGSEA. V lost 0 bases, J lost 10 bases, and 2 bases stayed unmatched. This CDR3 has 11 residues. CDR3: CSVEDPGGAFF. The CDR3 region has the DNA TGCAGCGTTGAAGATCCAGGGGGAGCTTTCTTT.

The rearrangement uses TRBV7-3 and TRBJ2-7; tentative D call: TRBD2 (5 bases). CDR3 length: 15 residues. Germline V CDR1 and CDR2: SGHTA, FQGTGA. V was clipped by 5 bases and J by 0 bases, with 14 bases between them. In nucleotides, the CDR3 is TGTGCCAGCAGCCCAACGGGTGGGAGCTCCTACGAGCAGTACTTC. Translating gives CASSPTGGSSYEQYF.

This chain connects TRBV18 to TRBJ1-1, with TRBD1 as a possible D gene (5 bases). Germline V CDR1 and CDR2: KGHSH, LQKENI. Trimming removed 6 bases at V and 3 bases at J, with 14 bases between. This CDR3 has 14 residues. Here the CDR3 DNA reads TGTGCCAGCTCTCGTCGGGGGTCGGACACTGAAGCTTTCTTT. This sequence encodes CASSRRGSDTEAFF.

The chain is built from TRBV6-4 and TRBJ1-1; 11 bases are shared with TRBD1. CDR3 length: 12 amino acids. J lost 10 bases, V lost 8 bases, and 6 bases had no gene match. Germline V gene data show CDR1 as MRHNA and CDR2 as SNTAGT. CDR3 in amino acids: CASRGTGGRAFF. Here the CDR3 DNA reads TGTGCCAGCCGCGGGACAGGGGGGAGAGCTTTCTTT.

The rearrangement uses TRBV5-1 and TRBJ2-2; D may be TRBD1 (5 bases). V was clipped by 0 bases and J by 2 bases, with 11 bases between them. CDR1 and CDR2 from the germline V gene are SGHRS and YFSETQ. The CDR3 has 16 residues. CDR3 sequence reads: CASSLDGHPNTGELFF. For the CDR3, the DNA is TGCGCCAGCAGCTTGGACGGACACCCAAACACCGGGGAGCTGTTTTTT.

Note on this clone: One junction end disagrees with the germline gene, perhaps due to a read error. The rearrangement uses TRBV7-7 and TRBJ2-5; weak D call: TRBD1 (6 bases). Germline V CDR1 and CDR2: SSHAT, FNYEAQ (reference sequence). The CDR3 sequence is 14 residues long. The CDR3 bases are TGTGCTAGCAGCCCCACAGGGTTCAGAGAGACCCAGTACTTC. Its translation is CASSPTGFRETQYF.

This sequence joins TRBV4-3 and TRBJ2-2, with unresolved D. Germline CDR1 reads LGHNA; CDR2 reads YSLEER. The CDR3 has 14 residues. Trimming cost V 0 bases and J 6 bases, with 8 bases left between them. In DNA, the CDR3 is TGCGCCAGCAGCCAAGAATTGGCCTCCGGGGAGCTGTTTTTT. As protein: CASSQELASGELFF.

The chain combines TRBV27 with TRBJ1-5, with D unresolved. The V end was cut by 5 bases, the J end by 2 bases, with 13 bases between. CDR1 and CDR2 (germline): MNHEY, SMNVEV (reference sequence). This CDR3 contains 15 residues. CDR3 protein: CASSLRGRGNQPQHF. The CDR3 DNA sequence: TGTGCCAGCAGTCTCCGCGGGAGGGGCAATCAGCCCCAGCATTTT.

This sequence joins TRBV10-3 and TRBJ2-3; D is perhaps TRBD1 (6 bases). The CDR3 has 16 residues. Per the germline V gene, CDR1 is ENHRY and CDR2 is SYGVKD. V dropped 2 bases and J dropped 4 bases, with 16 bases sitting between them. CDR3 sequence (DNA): TGTGCCATCAGTGAGGTCGATACAGGGTGGTCAGATACGCAGTATTTT. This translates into CAISEVDTGWSDTQYF.

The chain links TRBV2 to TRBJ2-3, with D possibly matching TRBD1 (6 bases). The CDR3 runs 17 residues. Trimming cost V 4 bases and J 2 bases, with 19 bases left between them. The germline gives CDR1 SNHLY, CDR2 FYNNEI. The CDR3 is CASSVSSTGHYTDTQYF. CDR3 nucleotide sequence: TGTGCCAGCAGTGTCTCCTCCACGGGACATTACACAGATACGCAGTATTTT.

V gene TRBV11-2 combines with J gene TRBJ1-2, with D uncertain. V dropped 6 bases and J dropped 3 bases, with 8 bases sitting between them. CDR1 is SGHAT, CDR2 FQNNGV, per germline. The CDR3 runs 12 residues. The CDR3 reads CASSNEDYGYTF. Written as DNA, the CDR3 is TGTGCCAGCAGTAACGAGGACTATGGCTACACCTTC.

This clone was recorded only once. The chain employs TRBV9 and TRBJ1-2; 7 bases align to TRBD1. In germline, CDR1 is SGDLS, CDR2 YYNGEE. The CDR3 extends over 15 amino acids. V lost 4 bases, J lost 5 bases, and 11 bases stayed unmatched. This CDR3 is CASSPGGGADYGYTF. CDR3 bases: TGTGCCAGCAGCCCAGGAGGGGGCGCGGATTATGGCTACACCTTC.

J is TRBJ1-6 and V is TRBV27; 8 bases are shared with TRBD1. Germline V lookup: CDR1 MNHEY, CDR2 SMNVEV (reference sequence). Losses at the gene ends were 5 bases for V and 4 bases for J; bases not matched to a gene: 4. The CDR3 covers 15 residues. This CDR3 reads CASSQTGVYNSPLHF. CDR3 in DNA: TGTGCCAGCAGTCAGACAGGGGTGTATAATTCACCCCTCCACTTT.

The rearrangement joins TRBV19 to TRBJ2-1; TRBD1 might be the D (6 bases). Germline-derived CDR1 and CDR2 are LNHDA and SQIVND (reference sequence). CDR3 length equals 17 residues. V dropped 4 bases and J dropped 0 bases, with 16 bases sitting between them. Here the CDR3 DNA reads TGTGCCAGTAGTAAAGGGGACACCCAGAGCTCCTACAATGAGCAGTTCTTC. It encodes CASSKGDTQSSYNEQFF.

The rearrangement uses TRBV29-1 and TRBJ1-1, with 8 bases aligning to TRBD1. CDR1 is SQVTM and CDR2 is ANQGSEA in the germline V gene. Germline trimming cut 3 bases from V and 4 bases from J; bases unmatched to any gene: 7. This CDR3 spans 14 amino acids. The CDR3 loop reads CSVEAYTGGTEAFF. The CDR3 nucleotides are TGCAGCGTTGAGGCCTATACAGGGGGCACTGAAGCTTTCTTT. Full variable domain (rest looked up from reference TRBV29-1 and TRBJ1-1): SAVISQKPSRDICQRGTSLTIQCQVDSQVTMMFWYRQQPGQSLTLIATANQGSEATYESGFVIDKFPISRPNLTFSTLTVSNMSPEDSSIYLCSVEAYTGGTEAFFGQGTRLTVV.

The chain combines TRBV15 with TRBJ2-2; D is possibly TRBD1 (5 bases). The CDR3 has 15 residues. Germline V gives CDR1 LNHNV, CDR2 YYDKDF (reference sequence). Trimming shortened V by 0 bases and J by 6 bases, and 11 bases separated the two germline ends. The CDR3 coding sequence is TGTGCCACCAGCAGAGACCCCCAGGGCCCCGGGGAGCTGTTTTTT. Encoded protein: CATSRDPQGPGELFF.

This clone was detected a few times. The CDR3 region is CASSPNPPPGATEAFF. CDR3 DNA sequence: TGTGCCAGCAGTCCCAACCCCCCCCCGGGTGCGACTGAAGCTTTCTTT. The chain employs TRBV25-1 and TRBJ1-1; D remains ambiguous. CDR3 length equals 16 residues. V lost 5 bases and J lost 5, with 21 bases in between. The germline V gene encodes CDR1 MGHDK and CDR2 SYGVNS.

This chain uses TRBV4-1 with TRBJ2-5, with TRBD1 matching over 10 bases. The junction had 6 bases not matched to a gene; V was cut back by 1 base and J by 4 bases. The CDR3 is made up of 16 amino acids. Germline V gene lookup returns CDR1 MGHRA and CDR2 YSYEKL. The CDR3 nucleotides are TGCGCCAGCAGCCAAGGTTCGTGGACAGGGGGAGAGACCCAGTACTTC. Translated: CASSQGSWTGGETQYF.

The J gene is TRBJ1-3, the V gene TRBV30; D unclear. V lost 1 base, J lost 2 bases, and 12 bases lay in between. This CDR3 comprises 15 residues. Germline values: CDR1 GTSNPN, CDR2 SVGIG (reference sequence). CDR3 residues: CAWSGAKYAGNTIYF. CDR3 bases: TGTGCCTGGAGTGGAGCGAAGTACGCTGGAAACACCATATATTTT.

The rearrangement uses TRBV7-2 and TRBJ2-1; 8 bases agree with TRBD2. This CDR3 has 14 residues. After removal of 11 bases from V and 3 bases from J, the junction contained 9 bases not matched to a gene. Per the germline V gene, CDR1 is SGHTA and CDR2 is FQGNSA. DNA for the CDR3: TGTGCCGTCCAAGGGGCGGGGGGCTACAATGAGCAGTTCTTC. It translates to CAVQGAGGYNEQFF. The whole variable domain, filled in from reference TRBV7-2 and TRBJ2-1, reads GAGVSQSPSNKVTEKGKDVELRCDPISGHTALYWYRQSLGQGLEFLIYFQGNSAPDKSGLPSDRFSAERTGGSVSTLTIQRTQQEDSAVYLCAVQGAGGYNEQFFGPGTRLTVL.

The CDR3 sequence: CASRLDRVNYGYTF. The DNA for the CDR3 is TGTGCCAGCAGATTGGACAGGGTTAACTATGGCTACACCTTC. This chain connects TRBV2 to TRBJ1-2; 8 nucleotides match TRBD1. From germline, CDR1 is SNHLY and CDR2 FYNNEI. Trimming took 6 bases from V and 1 from J; bases not matched to a gene: 4. This CDR3 region has 14 residues.

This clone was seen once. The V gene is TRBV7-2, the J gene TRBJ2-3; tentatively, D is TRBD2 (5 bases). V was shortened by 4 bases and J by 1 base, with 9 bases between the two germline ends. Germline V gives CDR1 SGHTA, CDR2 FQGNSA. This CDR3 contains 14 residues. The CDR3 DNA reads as TGTGCCAGCAGCTCGACTACCCGCACAGATACGCAGTATTTT. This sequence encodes CASSSTTRTDTQYF.

In DNA form, the CDR3 reads TGTGCCAGCAGCTCCTTTACAGATACGCAGTATTTT. It yields the protein CASSSFTDTQYF. The genes are TRBV7-9 and TRBJ2-3; D is undetermined. The CDR3 extends over 12 amino acids. Germline V gives CDR1 SEHNR, CDR2 FQNEAQ (reference sequence). Trimming took 4 bases from V and 3 from J, leaving 5 bases between them.

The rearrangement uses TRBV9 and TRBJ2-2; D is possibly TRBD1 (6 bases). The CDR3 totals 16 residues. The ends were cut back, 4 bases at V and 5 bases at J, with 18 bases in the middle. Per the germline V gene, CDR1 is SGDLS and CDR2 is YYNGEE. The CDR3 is CASSPRPGQETGELFF. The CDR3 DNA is TGTGCCAGCAGCCCCCGACCGGGACAAGAGACCGGGGAGCTGTTTTTT. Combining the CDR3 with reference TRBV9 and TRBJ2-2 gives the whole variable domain DSGVTQTPKHLITATGQRVTLRCSPRSGDLSVYWYQQSLDQGLQFLIQYYNGEERAKGNILERFSAQQFPDLHSELNLSSLELGDSALYFCASSPRPGQETGELFFGEGSRLTVL.

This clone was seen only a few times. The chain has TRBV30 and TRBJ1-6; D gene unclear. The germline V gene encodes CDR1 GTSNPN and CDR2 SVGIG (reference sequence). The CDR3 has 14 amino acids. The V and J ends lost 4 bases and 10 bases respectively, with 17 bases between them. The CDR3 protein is CAWKSAGANSPLHF. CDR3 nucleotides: TGTGCCTGGAAGTCGGCGGGTGCAAACTCACCCCTCCACTTT.

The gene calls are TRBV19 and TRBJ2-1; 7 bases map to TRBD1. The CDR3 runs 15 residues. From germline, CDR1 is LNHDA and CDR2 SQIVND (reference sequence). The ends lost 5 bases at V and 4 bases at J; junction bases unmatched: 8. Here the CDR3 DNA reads TGTGCCAGTAGTCCGACCGGGACAGTGTACAATGAGCAGTTCTTC. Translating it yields CASSPTGTVYNEQFF.

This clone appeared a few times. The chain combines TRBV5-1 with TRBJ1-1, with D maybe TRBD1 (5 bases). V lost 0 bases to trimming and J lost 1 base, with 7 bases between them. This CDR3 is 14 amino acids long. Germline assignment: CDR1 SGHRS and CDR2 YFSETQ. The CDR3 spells CASSLDRPNTEAFF. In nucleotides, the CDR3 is TGCGCCAGCAGCTTGGACAGGCCGAACACTGAAGCTTTCTTT.

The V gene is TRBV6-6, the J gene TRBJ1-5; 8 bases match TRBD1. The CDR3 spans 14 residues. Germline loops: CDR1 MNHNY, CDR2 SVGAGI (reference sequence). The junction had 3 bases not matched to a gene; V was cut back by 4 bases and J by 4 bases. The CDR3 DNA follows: TGTGCCAGCAGTTCAGACAGGGGTAATCAGCCCCAGCATTTT. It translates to CASSSDRGNQPQHF.

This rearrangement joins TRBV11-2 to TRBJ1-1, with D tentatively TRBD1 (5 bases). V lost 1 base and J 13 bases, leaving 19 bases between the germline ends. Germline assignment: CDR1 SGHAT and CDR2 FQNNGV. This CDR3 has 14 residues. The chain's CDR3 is CASSLVRDGPGGFF. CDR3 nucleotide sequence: TGTGCCAGCAGCTTAGTGAGGGATGGGCCCGGGGGTTTCTTT.

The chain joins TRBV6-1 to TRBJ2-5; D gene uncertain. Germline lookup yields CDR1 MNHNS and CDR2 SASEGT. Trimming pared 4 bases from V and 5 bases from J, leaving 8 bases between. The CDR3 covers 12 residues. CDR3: CASSASFETQYF. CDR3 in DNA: TGTGCCAGCAGTGCCTCCTTTGAGACCCAGTACTTC.

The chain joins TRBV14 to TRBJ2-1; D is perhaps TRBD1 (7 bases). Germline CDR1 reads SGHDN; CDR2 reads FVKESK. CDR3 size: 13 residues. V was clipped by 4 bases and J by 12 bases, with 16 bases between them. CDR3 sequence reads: CASSPQTGRGQFF. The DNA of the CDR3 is TGTGCCAGCAGCCCCCAGACAGGGCGGGGGCAGTTCTTC.